The 19 T cell receptor beta chains in this list originate from one sample, sequenced in a study of preoperative IRX-2 immunotherapy in early breast cancer. Generated by immunoSEQ multiplex PCR, the TCRdb table keeps only in-frame clones and is missing some. This repertoire shows more than 20,000 clones, 75% found once; its top ten account for around 6.5%. The treatment: preoperative locoregional IRX-2 cytokine immunotherapy. The input for sequencing was lymph node tissue, taken after IRX-2 immunotherapy. Receptors originate from a human donor with breast cancer.

V and J are TRBV18 and TRBJ2-1; 8 nucleotides align to TRBD1. From germline, CDR1 is KGHSH and CDR2 LQKENI. V lost 4 bases and J lost 8; bases outside the gene matches: 13. CDR3 length: 16 residues. The CDR3 protein is CASSLWTGSTSDEQFF. For the CDR3, the DNA is TGTGCCAGCTCACTATGGACAGGGAGCACGTCGGATGAGCAGTTCTTC.

The gene calls are TRBV11-3 and TRBJ2-3; 7 positions agree with TRBD2. V trimming: 0 bases; J trimming: 0 bases; junction bases outside the gene matches: 0. There are 15 residues in the CDR3. Per the germline V gene, CDR1 is SGHNT and CDR2 is YENEEA. The CDR3 sequence: CASSLDSGSTDTQYF. CDR3 nucleotides: TGTGCCAGCAGCTTAGATAGCGGGAGCACAGATACGCAGTATTTT.

The table lists this clone with a count of one. The chain has TRBV28 and TRBJ1-3; D ambiguous. Trimming pared 5 bases from V and 0 bases from J, leaving 5 bases between. Per the germline V gene, CDR1 is MDHEN and CDR2 is SYDVKM. The CDR3 length is 13 residues. CDR3 region: CASSPSSGNTIYF. As DNA, the CDR3 is TGTGCCAGCAGTCCGAGCTCTGGAAACACCATATATTTT.

The chain uses TRBV6-8 and TRBJ1-1; a possible D gene is TRBD1 (6 bases). CDR1 and CDR2 from the germline V gene are MNHGY and SAAAGT. V lost 7 bases and J 8 bases, leaving 14 bases between the germline ends. This CDR3 is 12 amino acids long. The CDR3 sequence is CASTESTGEAFF. The CDR3 DNA sequence: TGTGCCAGCACTGAATCGACAGGCGAAGCTTTCTTT.

The gene calls are TRBV9 and TRBJ2-1; 9 nucleotides match TRBD1. V lost 5 bases and J lost 9; bases outside the gene matches: 9. Germline values: CDR1 SGDLS, CDR2 YYNGEE. The CDR3 loop spans 14 amino acids. The CDR3 DNA is TGTGCCAGCAGATCCGGGACAGGGTATGGTGAGCAGTTCTTC. The encoded protein is CASRSGTGYGEQFF. Complete variable domain (other parts from reference TRBV9 and TRBJ2-1): DSGVTQTPKHLITATGQRVTLRCSPRSGDLSVYWYQQSLDQGLQFLIQYYNGEERAKGNILERFSAQQFPDLHSELNLSSLELGDSALYFCASRSGTGYGEQFFGPGTRLTVL.

As for this clone: A junction boundary mismatches the germline segment, possibly from a read error. The genes are TRBV6-8 and TRBJ1-2; 11 bases match TRBD1. CDR3 size: 16 residues. Germline lookup yields CDR1 MNHGY and CDR2 SAAAGT. CDR3 coding DNA: TGTGCCAGCAGTTACTGGACAGGGGGCGCTAAGTATGGCTACACCTTC. This gives the protein CASSYWTGGAKYGYTF.

The genes are TRBV29-1 and TRBJ2-1, with D possibly being TRBD1 or TRBD2 (5 bases each). CDR3 size: 12 residues. V was shortened by 4 bases and J by 10 bases, with 14 bases between the two germline ends. Looked up from germline, CDR1 is SQVTM and CDR2 is ANQGSEA. CDR3 in DNA: TGCAGCGTTGGTAGGGCCTGGGGGGAGCAGTTCTTC. Translation: CSVGRAWGEQFF.

The V call is TRBV11-3, the J call TRBJ2-6; D is possibly TRBD1 or TRBD2 (5 bases each). Germline lookup yields CDR1 SGHNT and CDR2 YENEEA. The CDR3 totals 16 residues. Trimming pared 3 bases from V and 4 bases from J, leaving 13 bases between. The CDR3 DNA is TGTGCCAGCAGCTTGCGAGGGGCGAGAGGGGCCAACGTCCTGACTTTC. It translates to CASSLRGARGANVLTF.

This sequence joins TRBV4-1 and TRBJ1-1, with D perhaps matching TRBD1 (6 bases). The germline V and J ends were trimmed by 4 bases and 0 bases, with 15 bases remaining between them. The V gene's germline CDR1 is MGHRA and CDR2 YSYEKL. The CDR3 runs 16 residues. The CDR3 DNA reads TGCGCCAGCAGCCTGGACCGAAGGGGGTTGAACACTGAAGCTTTCTTT. Protein: CASSLDRRGLNTEAFF.

In its sample, this clone ranks as medium-sized (0.01 to 0.1%). This CDR3 is CASSLGQTPLDEAFF. The CDR3 nucleotides read TGTGCCAGCAGCTTAGGACAGACCCCTCTCGATGAAGCTTTCTTT. This chain connects TRBV11-3 to TRBJ1-1; D is perhaps TRBD1 (5 bases). In germline, CDR1 is SGHNT, CDR2 YENEEA. The length of the CDR3 is 15 residues. Deletions cut 1 base from V and 7 bases from J, with 16 bases between.

This chain links TRBV7-7 with TRBJ2-7; TRBD1 matches 7 bases. Germline CDR1 SSHAT, CDR2 FNYEAQ (reference sequence). This CDR3 is built from 14 residues. The trim removed 3 bases at V and 3 bases at J, leaving 5 bases unmatched. Written as DNA, the CDR3 is TGTGCCAGCAGCTTGACAGGGCCATACTACGAGCAGTACTTC. Translated: CASSLTGPYYEQYF.

The V call is TRBV6-8, the J call TRBJ2-6, with D unresolved. V was clipped by 7 bases and J by 0 bases, with 10 bases between them. This CDR3 has 15 amino acids. The germline CDR1 and CDR2 sequences are MNHGY and SAAAGT. The CDR3 spells CASILQSSGANVLTF. Here the CDR3 DNA reads TGTGCCAGCATACTACAGAGCTCTGGGGCCAACGTCCTGACTTTC.

V is TRBV6-7 and J is TRBJ2-2, with D possibly TRBD1 on 6 matching bases. TRBV6-7 is marked as an open reading frame, function uncertain. CDR3 length: 15 amino acids. V lost 6 bases to trimming and J lost 0 bases, with 11 bases between them. The CDR3 loop reads CASSPSGANTGELFF. CDR3 bases: TGTGCCAGCAGCCCTTCAGGGGCGAACACCGGGGAGCTGTTTTTT.

This chain uses TRBV5-1 with TRBJ2-7; D is uncertain. The germline V gene encodes CDR1 SGHRS and CDR2 YFSETQ. CDR3 length: 14 residues. V dropped 0 bases and J dropped 7 bases, with 14 bases sitting between them. CDR3 sequence (DNA): TGCGCCAGCAGCTTGGAGAGAGGTCAAGGGGAGCAGTACTTC. Its translation: CASSLERGQGEQYF. The variable domain in full, completed from reference TRBV5-1 and TRBJ2-7, reads KAGVTQTPRYLIKTRGQQVTLSCSPISGHRSVSWYQQTPGQGLQFLFEYFSETQRNKGNFPGRFSGRQFSNSRSEMNVSTLELGDSALYLCASSLERGQGEQYFGPGTRLTVT.

V and J are TRBV7-4 and TRBJ2-3; tentatively, D is TRBD1 (6 bases). Trimming removed 4 bases at V and 7 bases at J, with 15 bases between. The CDR3 is made up of 14 amino acids. CDR1 and CDR2 (germline): SGHVT, SQSDAQ. The CDR3 bases are TGTGCCAGCAGCTCGGTACAGGGACGGAATACGCAGTATTTT. Its translation is CASSSVQGRNTQYF.

The chain is built from TRBV6-8 and TRBJ2-1; 12 bases match TRBD2. CDR1 is MNHGY, CDR2 SAAAGT, per germline. After removal of 3 bases from V and 7 bases from J, the junction contained 13 bases not matched to a gene. The CDR3 contains 18 residues. CDR3 nucleotides: TGTGCCAGCAGTTATTCAAGCGCGACTAGCGGGAGTCAAAATGAGCAGTTCTTC. The encoded protein is CASSYSSATSGSQNEQFF.

The rearrangement joins TRBV11-3 to TRBJ1-2; 7 bases are a match to TRBD1. CDR1 is SGHNT and CDR2 is YENEEA in the germline V gene. The V segment lost 2 bases and the J segment 7 bases; nucleotides outside the gene matches: 7. The CDR3 loop spans 14 amino acids. This CDR3 reads CASSLTPGGLGYTF. The CDR3 DNA follows: TGTGCCAGCAGCTTAACTCCAGGGGGACTTGGCTACACCTTC.

This clone was detected only a few times. This chain connects TRBV11-3 to TRBJ2-7; 13 nucleotides align to TRBD2. Unmatched junction bases numbered 7, after V lost 5 bases and J lost 3 bases. The germline V gene encodes CDR1 SGHNT and CDR2 YENEEA. This CDR3 region has 16 residues. The DNA of the CDR3 is TGTGCCAGCAGCACTAAGGGACTAGCGGGAATCTACGAGCAGTACTTC. Amino acid sequence: CASSTKGLAGIYEQYF.

The rearrangement links TRBV12-2 to TRBJ2-1; the D call of TRBD2 is as the table states it, not checked on the DNA. TRBV12-2 is classified as a pseudogene. There are 17 residues in the CDR3. CDR3: CASRLIPLCGRGNEQFF. CDR3 bases: TGTGCAAGTCGCTTAATTCCTTTGTGCGGGAGGGGCAATGAGCAGTTCTTC.